The rows below give T cell receptor beta chains drawn from one sample of a study of cytomegalovirus exposure and HLA in healthy donors. Libraries were prepared by immunoSEQ multiplex PCR; TCRdb keeps only in-frame clonotypes and omits some of them. The sample consists of roughly 100,000 clones, roughly 94% of them appearing once. The sample consisted of PBMCs. These TCRs come from a young woman in good health and CMV-seronegative. Both conserved end residues are part of each CDR3. The order of the fields is D gene, clone size, V gene, J gene, CDR3 protein, CDR3 DNA. D genes are given only for firm matches. Some rows mark clone size as missing; the rest say once, few, many or name a class of expanded clone.

>-|-|TRBV20-1|TRBJ2-5
CSARQGETQYF
TGCAGTGCTAGACAGGGAGAGACCCAGTACTTC
>TRBD2|-|TRBV10-3|TRBJ2-7
CAISDTSGSMDEQYF
TGTGCCATCAGTGACACTAGCGGGAGTATGGACGAGCAGTACTTC
>TRBD2|-|TRBV9|TRBJ2-3
CASTESGGSTDTQYF
TGTGCCAGCACCGAAAGCGGGGGGAGCACAGATACGCAGTATTTT
>TRBD1|-|TRBV29-1|TRBJ1-2
CSAEGQGSGSPF
TGCAGCGCCGAGGGACAGGGGTCTGGCTCCCCCTTC
>TRBD2|-|TRBV6-5|TRBJ2-5
CASSTGTRRETQYF
TGTGCCAGCAGTACCGGGACTAGAAGGGAGACCCAGTACTTC
>-|-|TRBV7-9|TRBJ2-3
CASSFDRSHTDTQYF
TGTGCCAGCAGCTTCGACAGATCACACACAGATACGCAGTATTTT
>-|few|TRBV2|TRBJ2-1
CASSERESSYNEQFF
TGTGCCAGCAGTGAGCGGGAAAGCTCCTACAATGAGCAGTTCTTC
>TRBD1|once|TRBV6-1|TRBJ2-1
CASSPVGQGHNEQFF
TGTGCCAGCAGCCCGGTGGGACAGGGTCACAATGAGCAGTTCTTC
>-|-|TRBV4-1|TRBJ2-7
CASSQAWDFVYEQYF
TGCGCCAGCAGCCAAGCGTGGGACTTCGTGTACGAGCAGTACTTC
>TRBD2|-|TRBV7-6|TRBJ2-2
CASSPGLAGEFYTGELFF
TGTGCCAGCAGCCCAGGACTAGCGGGGGAGTTCTACACCGGGGAGCTGTTTTTT
>-|-|TRBV4-1|TRBJ1-2
CASSQEIGVNNYGYTF
TGCGCCAGCAGCCAAGAGATCGGGGTGAATAACTATGGCTACACCTTC
>-|-|TRBV15|TRBJ1-1
CATSRVGKGTEAFF
TGTGCCACCAGCAGAGTAGGTAAGGGGACTGAAGCTTTCTTT
>-|-|TRBV27|TRBJ2-2
CASTHGTGYTGELFF
TGTGCCAGCACCCATGGAACAGGGTACACCGGGGAGCTGTTTTTT
>TRBD2|-|TRBV11-3|TRBJ2-2
CASSLDGGANTGELFF
TGTGCCAGCAGCTTAGACGGGGGGGCGAACACCGGGGAGCTGTTTTTT
>-|-|TRBV4-1|TRBJ2-2
CASNFGQSTGELFF
TGCGCCAGCAACTTCGGACAGAGCACCGGGGAGCTGTTTTTT
>-|-|TRBV7-7|TRBJ2-5
CASSLSREETQYF
TGTGCTAGCAGCTTATCCAGGGAAGAGACCCAGTACTTC